Listed below are T cell receptor beta chains from one sample, sequenced in a study of blood T cell repertoires in COVID-19. Measured with immunoSEQ multiplex PCR; TCRdb has only the in-frame clones, and not every one. The sample lists 150,000 to 200,000 clones; 70% to 90% were seen once. Sequenced sample: peripheral blood. Every receptor here comes from a woman at least 80 years old with acute or convalescent COVID-19. Each CDR3 is given without its conserved first and last residue. Rows may omit the clone size; those that give it use once, few, many or a size class.

V gene	clone size	CDR3 protein
TRBV27	NA	ASSLMGARGYT
TRBV2	NA	ASSVAGFPTDEQF
TRBV2	once	ASSEGGNKPQH
TRBV4-1	NA	ASSHSSGGVYNEQF
TRBV6-5	NA	ASMVRMNTEAF
TRBV25-1	NA	ASREGAQKEKLF
TRBV4-2	once	ASSRSRDRNEKLF
TRBV9	NA	ASSVDRPTDTQY
TRBV5-1	NA	ASSLSPSVSETQY
TRBV7-9	once	ASSVSGQGAQY
TRBV10-1	NA	ASSEDRAFGNTIY
TRBV6-5	NA	ASSPDTGQPQH
TRBV11-3	NA	ASSSLTEETQY
TRBV27	few	ASAGLAGVSEQF
TRBV11-2	NA	ASSYPGQETQY
TRBV6-5	NA	ASSYGENQPQH
TRBV4-2	NA	ASSQEALRNRRGQETQY
TRBV11-2	NA	ASSLGLANEQY
TRBV9	NA	ASSATPGGPSSGNTIY
TRBV6-5	NA	ASGLEGSYEQY
TRBV7-2	few	ASSLAYGSGNTIY
TRBV9	NA	ASSPMTGGNTIY
TRBV25-1	NA	ASSAPGGLNTEAF
TRBV7-9	NA	ASSRLAGGPYEQF
TRBV5-4	NA	ASSLASVPSYEQY
TRBV3-1/TRBV3-2	NA	ASSIGTSGTQY
TRBV18	NA	ASSPLPGTAGNTIY
TRBV5-4	NA	ASLRGGHENTEAF
TRBV3-1/TRBV3-2	NA	ASGKAGGTDTQY
TRBV19	NA	ASSFLPGQGLREQY
TRBV28	NA	ASSLAGAPLSSYNSPLH
TRBV6-2/TRBV6-3	NA	ASSYDREDPLNEKLF
TRBV6-6	NA	ANSYSTGSAYNEQF
TRBV18	NA	ASSPETGFNEKLF
TRBV7-2	once	ASSLQGAAANEKLF
TRBV3-1/TRBV3-2	NA	ASSPPSASRVGQF
TRBV30	NA	AWTSGTTGNTIY
TRBV14	NA	ASSQYRGHTYNEQF
TRBV11-2	NA	ASSAGTGGWGEQF
TRBV2	few	ASASQGYGYT
TRBV5-6	NA	ASRYTGTGKPNTGELF
TRBV7-2	NA	ASSSRLAGGPYNEQF
TRBV7-8	NA	ASSSLAGRVSGELF
TRBV10-2	NA	ASSGRQGNQPQH
TRBV6-5	NA	ASRTGSYSNQPQH
TRBV7-2	NA	ASSPDRARIGTEAF